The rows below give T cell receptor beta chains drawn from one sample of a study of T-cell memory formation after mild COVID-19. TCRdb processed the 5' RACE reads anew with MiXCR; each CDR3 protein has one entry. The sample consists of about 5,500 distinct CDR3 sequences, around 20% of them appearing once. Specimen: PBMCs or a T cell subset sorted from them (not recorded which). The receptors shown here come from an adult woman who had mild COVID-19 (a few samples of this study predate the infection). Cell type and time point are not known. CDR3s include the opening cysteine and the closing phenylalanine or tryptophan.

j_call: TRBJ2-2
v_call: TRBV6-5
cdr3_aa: CASSYARGAGTGELFF

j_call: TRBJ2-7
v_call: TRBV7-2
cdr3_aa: CASSPSPGQNYEQYF

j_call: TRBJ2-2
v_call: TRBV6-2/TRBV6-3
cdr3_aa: CASGGQGQGAMIVWPPELFF

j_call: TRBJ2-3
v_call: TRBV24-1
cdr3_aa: CATSEGTRLAVDTDTQYF

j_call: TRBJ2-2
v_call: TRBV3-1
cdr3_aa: CASSRGPIYTGELFF

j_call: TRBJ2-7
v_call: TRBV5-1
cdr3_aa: CASSWTGTPYEQYF

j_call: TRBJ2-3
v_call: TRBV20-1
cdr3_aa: CSAVLSGGGTDTQYF

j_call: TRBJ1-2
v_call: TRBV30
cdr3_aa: CAWAPGQGNYGYTF

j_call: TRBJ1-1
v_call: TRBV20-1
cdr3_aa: CSASGDGSGTEAFF

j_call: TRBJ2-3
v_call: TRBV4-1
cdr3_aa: CASSPSGHSTDTQYF

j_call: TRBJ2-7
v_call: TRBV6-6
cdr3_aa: CASSDSPNSYEQYF

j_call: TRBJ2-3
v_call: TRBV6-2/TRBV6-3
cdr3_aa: CASSYGYGPGSDTQYF

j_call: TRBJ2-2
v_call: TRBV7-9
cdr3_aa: CASSRLAGGRSGELFF

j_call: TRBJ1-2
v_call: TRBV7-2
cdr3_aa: CASSLALGIYGYTF

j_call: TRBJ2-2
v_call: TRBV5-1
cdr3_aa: CASSRGQGGTGELFF

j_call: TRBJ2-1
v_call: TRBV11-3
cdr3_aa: CASSLAGVGNEQFF

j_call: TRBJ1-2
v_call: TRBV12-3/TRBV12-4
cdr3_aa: CASSFSRGYTF

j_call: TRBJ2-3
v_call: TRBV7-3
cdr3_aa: CASTLTQGPPDTQYF

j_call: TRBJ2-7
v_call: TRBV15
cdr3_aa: CATSRYLGLAGGYYEQYF

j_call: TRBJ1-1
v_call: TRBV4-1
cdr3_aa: CASSQVRWGETEAFF

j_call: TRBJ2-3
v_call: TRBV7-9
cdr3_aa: CASSSLHHRQEDTQYF